The source of this TCR beta chain is a study of T cells after yellow fever vaccination. A note on this clonotype: Its specificity is not known.

Study-level results: After the booster, 96% of CD4 and 88% of CD8 primary-response clones were re-detected. Although the secondary response was weaker, it peaked faster, at day 5 versus 15.

Germline V CDR1 and CDR2: LGHNA, YSLEER. Trimming removed 0 bases at V and 1 base at J, with 16 bases between. The CDR3 sequence is 19 residues long. The TCR cDNA carried a universal primer site and UMIs from 5'RACE template switching. TCRdb fed the 5' RACE reads into MiXCR, producing one record per CDR3 protein. This table has 500,000 to 550,000 distinct CDR3 sequences, just over 20% appearing once. The input for sequencing was PBMCs, taken about 20 days after the first yellow fever vaccination. The receptor was isolated from a young man who received the YFV17D yellow fever vaccine. The chain employs TRBV4-3 and TRBJ2-6; D possibly corresponds to TRBD2 (5 bases). Here the CDR3 DNA reads TGCGCCAGCAGCCAAGATCACGAGGGTTCTTATTCTGGGGCCAACGTCCTGACTTTC. Translated: CASSQDHEGSYSGANVLTF.